This note documents a single TCR beta chain sequence. Study processing details: Cell counts per sample came from amplifying reference gene primers. The method was immunoSEQ multiplex PCR; TCRdb's version includes in-frame clones alone and lacks a portion of them. V and J calls and clone size follow that table, whereas D and trimming were derived from the DNA. The sample lists about 83,000 clones, roughly 80% occurring once. These data come from a study of blood T cell repertoires in COVID-19. This CDR3 spans 14 amino acids. The germline CDR1 and CDR2 sequences are MNHEY and SVGEGT. Trimming left V 6 bases short and J 4 bases short, with 13 bases between.

Material for sequencing was peripheral blood. The TCR comes from a woman aged 80 or older with acute or convalescent COVID-19. The chain links TRBV6-2 or TRBV6-3 to TRBJ1-5; D call uncertain. The CDR3 DNA sequence: TGTGCCAGCAGCTCCACGGGTACTAATCAGCCCCAGCATTTT. Its protein is CASSSTGTNQPQHF.